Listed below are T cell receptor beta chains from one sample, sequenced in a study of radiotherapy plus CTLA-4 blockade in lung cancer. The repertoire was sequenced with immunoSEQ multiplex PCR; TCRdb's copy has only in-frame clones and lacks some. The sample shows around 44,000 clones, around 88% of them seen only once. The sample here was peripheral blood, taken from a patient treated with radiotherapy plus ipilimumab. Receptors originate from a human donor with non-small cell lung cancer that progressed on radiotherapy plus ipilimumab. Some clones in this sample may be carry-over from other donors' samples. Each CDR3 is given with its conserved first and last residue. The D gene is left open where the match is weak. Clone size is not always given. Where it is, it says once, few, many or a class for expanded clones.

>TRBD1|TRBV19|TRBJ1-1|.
CAGTGDTEAFF
TGTGCCGGGACAGGGGACACTGAAGCTTTCTTT
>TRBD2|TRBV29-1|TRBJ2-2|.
CSTPRGCATGELFF
TGCAGCACACCGCGGGGGTGCGCCACCGGGGAGCTGTTTTTT
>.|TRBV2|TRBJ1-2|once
CASSRWADYGYTF
TGTGCCAGCAGCCGGTGGGCAGACTATGGCTACACCTTC
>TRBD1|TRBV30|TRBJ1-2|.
CAWRAWDRGGGGYTF
TGTGCCTGGAGAGCATGGGACAGGGGAGGAGGTGGCTACACCTTC
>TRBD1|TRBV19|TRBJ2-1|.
CASSIDRGYNEQFF
TGTGCCAGTAGTATTGACAGGGGTTACAATGAGCAGTTCTTC
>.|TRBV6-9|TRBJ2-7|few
CASRAGYEQYF
TGTGCCAGCAGGGCGGGATACGAGCAGTACTTC
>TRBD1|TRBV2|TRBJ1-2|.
CASSGQGYYGYTF
TGTGCCAGCAGTGGACAGGGGTACTATGGCTACACCTTC
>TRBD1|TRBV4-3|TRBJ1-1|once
CASSSDRVAFF
TGCGCCAGCAGCTCGGACAGGGTCGCTTTCTTT
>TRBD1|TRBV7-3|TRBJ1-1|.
CASSWRGPGTEAFF
TGTGCCAGCAGCTGGAGGGGGCCGGGGACTGAAGCTTTCTTT
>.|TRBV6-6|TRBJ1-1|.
CASSYSGATEEAFF
TGTGCCAGCAGTTACTCAGGCGCGACAGAAGAAGCTTTCTTT
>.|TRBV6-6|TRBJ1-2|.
CASSFGSNYGYTF
TGTGCCAGCAGTTTTGGCAGTAACTATGGCTACACCTTC
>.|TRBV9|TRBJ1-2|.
CASSVPGVNGYTF
TGTGCCAGCAGCGTCCCGGGGGTGAACGGCTACACCTTC
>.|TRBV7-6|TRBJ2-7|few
CASSLIAGDPHEQYF
TGTGCCAGCAGCTTAATCGCAGGGGACCCCCACGAGCAGTACTTC
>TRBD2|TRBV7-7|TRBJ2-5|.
CASSLGSGGASTQYF
TGTGCCAGCAGCTTAGGTAGCGGGGGGGCTTCGACCCAGTACTTC
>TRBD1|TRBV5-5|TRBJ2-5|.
CASSLLGDRGRETQYF
TGTGCCAGCAGCTTGTTAGGGGACAGGGGGAGGGAGACCCAGTACTTC
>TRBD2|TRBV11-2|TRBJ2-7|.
CASSLGRTSLLLEQYF
TGTGCCAGCAGCTTAGGGAGGACTAGCCTACTACTCGAGCAGTACTTC
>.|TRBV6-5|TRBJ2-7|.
CASSYSSGFTYEQYF
TGTGCCAGCAGTTACTCTTCAGGGTTTACCTACGAGCAGTACTTC
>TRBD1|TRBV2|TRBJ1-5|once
CASSQRSNRGISNQPQHF
TGTGCCAGCAGTCAACGCTCGAACAGGGGAATTAGCAATCAGCCCCAGCATTTT
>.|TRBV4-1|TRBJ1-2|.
CASSPRGSGGGRVDGYTF
TGCGCCAGCAGCCCCAGAGGCTCGGGGGGCGGAAGGGTGGATGGCTACACCTTC
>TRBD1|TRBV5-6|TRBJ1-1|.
CASSLTTGARTEAFF
TGTGCCAGCAGCCTCACGACAGGGGCGAGAACTGAAGCTTTCTTT
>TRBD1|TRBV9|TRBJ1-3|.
CASSGDRGRGNTIYF
TGTGCCAGCAGCGGGGACAGGGGGCGCGGAAACACCATATATTTT
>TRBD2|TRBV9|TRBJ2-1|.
CASSHIAGTSVYNEQFF
TGTGCCAGCAGCCACATAGCCGGGACTAGCGTGTACAATGAGCAGTTCTTC
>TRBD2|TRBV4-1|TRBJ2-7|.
CASSFQLAGGPYEQYF
TGCGCCAGCAGCTTTCAACTAGCGGGGGGACCCTACGAGCAGTACTTC
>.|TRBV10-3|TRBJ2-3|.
CAFSASGVADTQYF
TGTGCCTTCTCGGCGTCGGGGGTAGCAGATACGCAGTATTTT
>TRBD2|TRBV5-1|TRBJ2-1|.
CASSPVTSGRPNEQFF
TGCGCCAGCAGCCCTGTGACTAGCGGGAGGCCCAATGAGCAGTTCTTC
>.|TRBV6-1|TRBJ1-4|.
CASSEQGLTNEKLFF
TGTGCCAGCAGTGAGCAGGGGTTAACTAATGAAAAACTGTTTTTT
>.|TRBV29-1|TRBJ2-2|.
CSVAGGALGAGELFF
TGCAGCGTTGCGGGGGGCGCTTTAGGCGCCGGGGAGCTGTTTTTT
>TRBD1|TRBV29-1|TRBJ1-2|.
CSVDRDRRGYTF
TGCAGCGTTGATCGGGACAGGCGGGGCTACACCTTC
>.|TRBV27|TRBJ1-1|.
CASSWKGGTEAFF
TGTGCCAGCAGTTGGAAGGGAGGCACTGAAGCTTTCTTT
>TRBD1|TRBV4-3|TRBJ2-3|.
CASSQDTGVPDTQYF
TGCGCCAGCAGCCAAGATACAGGGGTACCAGATACGCAGTATTTT
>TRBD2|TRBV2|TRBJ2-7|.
CASMSGGSLSYEQYF
TGTGCCAGCATGTCGGGCGGGAGTCTCTCCTACGAGCAGTACTTC
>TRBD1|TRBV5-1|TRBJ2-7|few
CASSGTGYSYEQYF
TGCGCCAGCAGCGGGACAGGGTACTCCTACGAGCAGTACTTC
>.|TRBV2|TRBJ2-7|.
CASSEARGPYEQYF
TGTGCCAGCAGTGAAGCGCGAGGGCCCTACGAGCAGTACTTC
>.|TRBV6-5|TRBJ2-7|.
CATLRLEGDEQYF
TGTGCCACCCTAAGACTAGAAGGTGACGAGCAGTACTTC
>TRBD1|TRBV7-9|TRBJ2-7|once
CASSLGTGTYEQYF
TGTGCCAGCAGCCTCGGGACAGGTACCTACGAGCAGTACTTC
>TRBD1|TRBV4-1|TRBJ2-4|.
CASSPDRGYAKNIQYF
TGCGCCAGCAGCCCGGACAGGGGATATGCCAAAAACATTCAGTACTTC
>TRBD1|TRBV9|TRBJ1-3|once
CASSRTGGSGNTIYF
TGTGCCAGCAGCCGGACAGGGGGCTCTGGAAACACCATATATTTT
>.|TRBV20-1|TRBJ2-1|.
CSAESNEQFF
TGCAGTGCGGAGTCCAATGAGCAGTTCTTC
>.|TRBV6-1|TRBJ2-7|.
CAVRTGGLWEQYF
TGTGCCGTCCGCACGGGGGGCCTGTGGGAGCAGTACTTC